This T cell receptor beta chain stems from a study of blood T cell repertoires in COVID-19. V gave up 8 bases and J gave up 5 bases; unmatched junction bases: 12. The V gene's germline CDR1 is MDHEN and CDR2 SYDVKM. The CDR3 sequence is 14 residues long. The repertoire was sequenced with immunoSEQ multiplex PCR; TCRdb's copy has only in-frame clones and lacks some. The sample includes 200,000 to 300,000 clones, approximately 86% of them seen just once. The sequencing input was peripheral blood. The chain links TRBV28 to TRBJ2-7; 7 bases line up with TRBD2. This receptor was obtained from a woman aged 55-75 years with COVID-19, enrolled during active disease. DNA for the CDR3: TGTGCCAGCTGTGGGGGTAGCGGGCTCGACGAGCAGTACTTC. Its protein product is CASCGGSGLDEQYF.